The sequence of this T cell receptor beta chain was determined in a study of OX40 agonist ivuxolimab in advanced cancers. Study outcomes and limitations: More expanded clones were seen, on average, in CD8+ T cells than in CD4+. In the 0.1-3.0 mg/kg groups, partial responders showed among the lowest expansion.

Samples of blood were obtained at baseline, on cycle 4 day 1, and on cycle 7 day 1. The data were produced by immunoSEQ multiplex PCR, yet TCRdb's version contains in-frame clones alone and is incomplete. The table includes around 100,000 clones, around 91% detected once. The trim removed 5 bases at V and 6 bases at J, leaving 9 bases unmatched. The CDR3 sequence is 15 residues long. CDR1 and CDR2 from the germline V gene are SEHNR and FQNEAQ (reference sequence). A note on this clone: Its specificity is unknown.

The sequence derives from an adult with an advanced solid tumor such as melanoma, head and neck, liver or kidney cancer. The chain joins TRBV7-9 to TRBJ2-3; 9 bases match TRBD2. The sample here was CD4+ or CD8+ T cells sorted from blood, taken in a trial of the OX40 agonist ivuxolimab. In nucleotides, the CDR3 is TGTGCCAGCAGCCCGCACCTGGGGACTAGCGATACGCAGTATTTT. This encodes CASSPHLGTSDTQYF.